A single T cell receptor beta chain is shown here with its context. The data derive from a study of T cell changes during pregnancy in multiple sclerosis. This CDR3 region has 17 residues. V was clipped by 4 bases and J by 4 bases; unmatched bases: 10. CDR1 is SGHTS, CDR2 YDEGEE, per germline. The protocol was immunoSEQ multiplex PCR, while the TCRdb copy is restricted to in-frame clones and leaves out a portion. The profile shows about 100,000 clones, about 91% of them singletons. The TCR comes from a female donor with multiple sclerosis, enrolled in a pregnancy study. The sample in question was peripheral blood, obtained in the second trimester of pregnancy. This chain uses TRBV5-8 with TRBJ2-1, with 11 bases lining up with TRBD2. The CDR3 DNA reads TGTGCCAGCAGCCCGACCTTTAGCGGGAGGGGTTACAATGAGCAGTTCTTC. Its protein product is CASSPTFSGRGYNEQFF.